Presented here are 2 T cell receptor beta chains from one specimen sequenced in a study of CD8 T cells in Susac syndrome. The authors reverse transcribed roughly 0.5 to 1 ug RNA with random hexamers. A single record per CDR3 protein comes from TCRdb applying MiXCR to the immunoSEQ multiplex PCR reads. This sample has roughly 180,000 distinct CDR3 sequences, with approximately 94% found just once. The source material was CD4+ T cells from PBMCs. Every receptor here comes from a human donor in good health.

This chain connects TRBV12-3 or TRBV12-4 to TRBJ2-5, with D tentatively TRBD1 or TRBD2 (5 bases each). The germline V and J ends were trimmed by 5 bases and 7 bases, with 11 bases remaining between them. The CDR3 runs 12 residues. The CDR3, as DNA: TGTGCCAGCAGTCTCGGGACGGGGACCCAGTACTTC. Encoded protein: CASSLGTGTQYF.

V is TRBV13 and J is TRBJ1-2; D is perhaps TRBD1 (5 bases). The CDR3 extends over 14 amino acids. Germline V lookup: CDR1 PRHDT, CDR2 FYEKMQ (reference sequence). V lost 5 bases and J lost 2, with 12 bases in between. In DNA, the CDR3 is TGTGCCAGCAGCGTCAAGGGGCTCAACTATGGCTACACCTTC. Protein product: CASSVKGLNYGYTF.